These 32 T cell receptor beta chains were all obtained from the same sample, sequenced in a study of blood T cells in healthy people across ages. A J-beta primer mix and a sample-barcoded 5' primer were used in a second PCR of roughly 7 to 12 cycles. TCRdb recomputed calls from the 5' RACE reads with MiXCR, one row per CDR3 protein. The sample lists roughly 1.6 million distinct CDR3 sequences, 34% occurring once. The sample was blood. The receptors come from a woman younger than 45 in good health.

This clonotype has only a few counts. The chain combines TRBV7-3 with TRBJ2-3, with 9 bases lining up with TRBD2. V trimming: 2 bases; J trimming: 6 bases; junction bases outside the gene matches: 12. This CDR3 is built from 17 residues. CDR1 and CDR2 (germline): SGHTA, FQGTGA. CDR3 sequence: CASSLFGGRALRDTQYF. CDR3 coding DNA: TGTGCCAGCAGCTTATTCGGCGGGAGGGCCCTCAGGGATACGCAGTATTTT.

V and J are TRBV3-1 and TRBJ1-1; D gene ambiguous. V was clipped by 4 bases and J by 4 bases, with 16 bases between them. Germline assignment: CDR1 LGHDT and CDR2 YNNKEL (reference sequence). The CDR3 loop spans 15 amino acids. CDR3 sequence: CASSPLKIRGTEAFF. CDR3 sequence (DNA): TGTGCCAGCAGCCCTTTGAAAATTAGAGGCACTGAAGCTTTCTTT.

This clonotype was recorded a few times. The V and J genes are TRBV4-1 and TRBJ1-5; maybe TRBD1 (6 bases). Germline lookup yields CDR1 MGHRA and CDR2 YSYEKL. V lost 1 base and J lost 5, with 18 bases in between. The CDR3 sequence is 17 residues long. The CDR3 spells CASSQGGIRDTDQPQHF. Here the CDR3 DNA reads TGCGCCAGCAGCCAAGGAGGGATCCGGGACACCGATCAGCCCCAGCATTTT.

This clonotype came up many times. The rearrangement joins TRBV6-2 or TRBV6-3 to TRBJ2-5; the D is unclear. The CDR3 covers 14 residues. Germline V lookup: CDR1 MNHEY, CDR2 SVGEGT. V was clipped by 4 bases and J by 1 base, with 10 bases between them. Written as DNA, the CDR3 is TGTGCCAGCAGTTGGATAGGGTCCCAAGAGACCCAGTACTTC. Protein product: CASSWIGSQETQYF.

This clonotype has only a few counts. The J gene is TRBJ2-7, the V gene TRBV5-5; TRBD1 matches at 8 bases. From germline, CDR1 is SGHKS and CDR2 YYEKEE (reference sequence). The CDR3 consists of 16 residues. J gave up 0 bases and V 1 base, and 6 bases lay outside the gene matches. The DNA of the CDR3 is TGTGCCAGCAGCTTGATAGGACAGGGCCTCTCCTACGAGCAGTACTTC. Encoded protein: CASSLIGQGLSYEQYF. The whole variable domain, remainder taken from reference TRBV5-5 and TRBJ2-7, is DAGVTQSPTHLIKTRGQQVTLRCSPISGHKSVSWYQQVLGQGPQFIFQYYEKEERGRGNFPDRFSARQFPNYSSELNVNALLLGDSALYLCASSLIGQGLSYEQYFGPGTRLTVT.

With regard to this clonotype: A read error may be the cause here, since a much bigger clone is one base away. This chain uses TRBV4-1 with TRBJ2-3; D gene unclear. This CDR3 has 14 residues. In germline, CDR1 is MGHRA, CDR2 YSYEKL. DNA for the CDR3: TGCACCAGCAGCCAAGAAGCTGCCTCGTTTACGCAGTATTTT. Translated: CTSSQEAASFTQYF.

The chain is built from TRBV4-1 and TRBJ2-1; TRBD2 matches at 8 bases. The CDR3 length is 17 residues. The J segment lost 4 bases and the V segment lost 1 base, leaving 9 bases of the junction unmatched. Germline V gene lookup returns CDR1 MGHRA and CDR2 YSYEKL. CDR3 region: CASSQGVAGGFYNEQFF. CDR3 nucleotide sequence: TGCGCCAGCAGCCAAGGGGTCGCGGGGGGATTTTACAATGAGCAGTTCTTC.

This chain links TRBV30 with TRBJ2-4, with a possible D match to TRBD1 (6 bases). V was clipped by 0 bases and J by 0 bases, with 6 bases between them. The germline V gene has CDR1 GTSNPN and CDR2 SVGIG (reference sequence). This CDR3 spans 14 amino acids. In DNA, the CDR3 is TGTGCCTGGAGTGTGACAGGAGCCAAAAACATTCAGTACTTC. Translating it yields CAWSVTGAKNIQYF.

There are a few counts of this clonotype. The V gene is TRBV7-2, the J gene TRBJ1-4; D possibly corresponds to TRBD1 (5 bases). The CDR3 has 16 residues. The germline gives CDR1 SGHTA, CDR2 FQGNSA. V lost 1 base and J 3 bases, leaving 12 bases between the germline ends. The CDR3 protein is CASSLELGTANEKLFF. The CDR3 nucleotides are TGTGCCAGCAGCTTAGAGTTGGGGACTGCTAATGAAAAACTGTTTTTT.

This clonotype showed up many times. V is TRBV12-3 or TRBV12-4 and J is TRBJ2-7; D is ambiguous. The CDR3 spans 14 residues. With 6 bases removed from V and 4 bases from J, the gap between germline ends came to 16 bases. For the CDR3, the DNA is TGTGCCAGCAGCCTCCTCGGCCGGACGTACGAGCAGTACTTC. Protein sequence: CASSLLGRTYEQYF.

This clonotype showed up just once. This chain uses TRBV12-3 or TRBV12-4 with TRBJ1-5, with a possible D match to TRBD1 (5 bases). The ends were cut back, 7 bases at V and 5 bases at J, with 12 bases in the middle. The CDR3 consists of 13 residues. Here the CDR3 reads CASNEDTYQPQHF. Here the CDR3 DNA reads TGTGCCAGCAATGAGGACACCTATCAGCCCCAGCATTTT.

Many counts were recorded for this clonotype. The chain has TRBV29-1 and TRBJ2-5; D is uncertain. The V gene lost 1 base and the J gene lost 4 bases, with 10 bases spanning the gap. CDR3 size: 13 residues. Germline CDR1 and CDR2: SQVTM and ANQGSEA. CDR3 region: CSVEGLGRETQYF. CDR3 in DNA: TGCAGCGTTGAAGGACTCGGGCGAGAGACCCAGTACTTC.

This clonotype was detected a few times. The J gene is TRBJ2-3, the V gene TRBV6-1; TRBD2 might be the D (6 bases). CDR3 length: 13 amino acids. The germline CDR1 and CDR2 sequences are MNHNS and SASEGT. Trimming removed 7 bases at V and 3 bases at J, with 11 bases between. As DNA, the CDR3 is TGTGCCAGCAAGAGACTAGAAACAGATACGCAGTATTTT. This sequence encodes CASKRLETDTQYF.

The chain combines TRBV6-1 with TRBJ2-7; 7 nucleotides agree with TRBD1. The CDR3 spans 15 residues. CDR1 is MNHNS, CDR2 SASEGT, per germline. V dropped 1 base and J dropped 0; count of bases not matched to a gene: 3. CDR3 sequence reads: CASSEGRDSSYEQYF. DNA of the CDR3: TGTGCCAGCAGTGAAGGCCGGGACAGCTCCTACGAGCAGTACTTC.

Of note for this clonotype: A much larger clone is a single base away; this may be a read error. The rearrangement links TRBV20-1 to TRBJ2-7; 9 bases are a match to TRBD2. Germline values: CDR1 DFQATT, CDR2 SNEGSKA (reference sequence). This CDR3 contains 13 residues. V gave up 1 base and J gave up 3 bases; unmatched junction bases: 1. For the CDR3, the DNA is TGCAGTGCTAGAGGGACTAGCGTCTACGAGCAGTACTTC. Its protein product is CSARGTSVYEQYF.

The gene calls are TRBV7-6 and TRBJ2-2, with D possibly being TRBD2 (5 bases). CDR3 size: 15 residues. Deletions cut 5 bases from V and 5 bases from J, with 15 bases between. From germline, CDR1 is SGHVS and CDR2 FNYEAQ. CDR3 region: CASSPGRGITGELFF. The CDR3 coding sequence is TGTGCCAGCAGCCCGGGTCGGGGTATAACCGGGGAGCTGTTTTTT.

This clonotype was seen many times. V is TRBV29-1 and J is TRBJ2-7, with TRBD2 identical over 8 bases. Germline CDR1 reads SQVTM; CDR2 reads ANQGSEA. The CDR3 is made up of 13 amino acids. V was clipped by 7 bases and J by 0 bases; unmatched bases: 5. The CDR3 sequence: CSGTSRSSYEQYF. The CDR3 nucleotides are TGCAGCGGGACTAGCCGAAGCTCCTACGAGCAGTACTTC.

This clonotype turned up a few times. V and J are TRBV29-1 and TRBJ1-1, with 7 bases identical to TRBD1. V shed 4 bases, J shed 6 bases, and the junction held 8 bases outside the gene matches. Germline CDR1 is SQVTM and CDR2 is ANQGSEA. This CDR3 region has 13 residues. The CDR3 sequence: CSVVEGASAEAFF. CDR3 coding DNA: TGCAGCGTTGTAGAGGGGGCGTCCGCTGAAGCTTTCTTT.

This clonotype was found a few times. CDR3 region: CASSLELAGHYRTDTQYF. CDR3 in DNA: TGTGCCAGCAGCTTAGAACTAGCGGGCCACTATCGGACAGATACGCAGTATTTT. The chain combines TRBV7-2 with TRBJ2-3, with TRBD2 matching over 9 bases. The CDR3 extends over 18 amino acids. Per the germline V gene, CDR1 is SGHTA and CDR2 is FQGNSA. With 1 base clipped from V and 3 bases from J, the junction kept 11 bases outside the gene matches.

The V and J genes are TRBV10-3 and TRBJ2-3; TRBD1 is a possible D gene (5 bases). The CDR3 covers 15 residues. The germline V and J ends were trimmed by 2 bases and 1 base, with 10 bases remaining between them. Germline V lookup: CDR1 ENHRY, CDR2 SYGVKD. The CDR3 DNA reads as TGTGCCATCAGTGAGGCAGGGCCGGGCACAGATACGCAGTATTTT. It is translated as CAISEAGPGTDTQYF.

Comment on this clonotype: Sequence at one end of the junction differs from germline and may be a read error. The chain employs TRBV6-6 and TRBJ2-1; the D gene is possibly TRBD2 (6 bases). The CDR3 length is 16 residues. Per germline, CDR1 MNHNY and CDR2 SVGAGI (reference sequence). The CDR3 sequence is CASSYAASVPYDEQFF. DNA of the CDR3: TGTGCCAGCAGTTACGCGGCTAGCGTCCCCTACGATGAGCAGTTCTTC.

The chain links TRBV7-8 to TRBJ2-3; 9 bases map to TRBD2. In germline, CDR1 is SGHVS, CDR2 FQNEAQ. The CDR3 is made up of 16 amino acids. Germline trimming cut 5 bases from V and 0 bases from J; bases unmatched to any gene: 6. The DNA for the CDR3 is TGTGCCAGCAGCCCAAAAGCGGGGGGAAGCACAGATACGCAGTATTTT. This gives the protein CASSPKAGGSTDTQYF. The full variable domain, completed using reference TRBV7-8 and TRBJ2-3, is GAGVSQSPRYKVAKRGQDVALRCDPISGHVSLFWYQQALGQGPEFLTYFQNEAQLDKSGLPSDRFFAERPEGSVSTLKIQRTQQEDSAVYLCASSPKAGGSTDTQYFGPGTRLTVL.

This chain joins TRBV2 and TRBJ2-7; D is perhaps TRBD2 (6 bases). CDR1 and CDR2 from the germline V gene are SNHLY and FYNNEI. The ends were cut back, 6 bases at V and 2 bases at J, with 14 bases in the middle. The CDR3 runs to 14 residues. The chain's CDR3 is CASRSAGLPYEQYF. CDR3 coding DNA: TGTGCCAGCAGATCGGCGGGATTGCCCTACGAGCAGTACTTC.

The J gene is TRBJ2-7, the V gene TRBV5-5, with TRBD2 identical over 13 bases. There are 13 residues in the CDR3. V trimming: 4 bases; J trimming: 6 bases; junction bases outside the gene matches: 1. Germline V gene sequence: CDR1 SGHKS, CDR2 YYEKEE (reference sequence). CDR3 sequence reads: CASSRTSGSEQYF. The CDR3, as DNA: TGTGCCAGCAGCCGGACTAGCGGGAGCGAGCAGTACTTC.

This sequence joins TRBV28 and TRBJ1-5, with D possibly matching TRBD1 (5 bases). This CDR3 is 15 amino acids long. Germline values: CDR1 MDHEN, CDR2 SYDVKM. With 7 bases removed from V and 4 bases from J, the gap between germline ends came to 17 bases. The chain's CDR3 is CASISRDWWNQPQHF. The DNA of the CDR3 is TGTGCCAGCATTTCAAGGGACTGGTGGAATCAGCCCCAGCATTTT.

This clonotype was seen a few times. The rearrangement uses TRBV7-8 and TRBJ2-7, with 9 bases that match TRBD2. The V and J ends lost 3 bases and 2 bases, in that order; junction bases with no gene match: 8. This CDR3 has 16 amino acids. Germline CDR1 SGHVS, CDR2 FQNEAQ. In nucleotides, the CDR3 is TGTGCCAGCAGCTTCAACTCAGCGGGAGGCGCCTACGAGCAGTACTTC. Translated, it gives CASSFNSAGGAYEQYF.

The V call is TRBV30, the J call TRBJ1-4, with D unresolved. The length of the CDR3 is 12 residues. V was pared by 2 bases and J by 8 bases, with 9 bases between. Per germline, CDR1 GTSNPN and CDR2 SVGIG (reference sequence). CDR3 bases: TGTGCCTGGAGTCAATTCGGGGAAAAACTGTTTTTT. This sequence encodes CAWSQFGEKLFF.

This clonotype was recorded a few times. The chain is built from TRBV15 and TRBJ2-1; 7 nucleotides agree with TRBD1. The CDR3 length is 16 residues. The germline V gene has CDR1 LNHNV and CDR2 YYDKDF (reference sequence). V shed 3 bases and J 6 bases; nucleotides not matched to a gene: 11. This chain's CDR3 is CATSSLPTGLINEQFF. CDR3 coding DNA: TGTGCCACCAGCAGTCTACCGACAGGGCTTATCAATGAGCAGTTCTTC. Looking up the rest from reference TRBV15 and TRBJ2-1 gives the full variable domain: DAMVIQNPRYQVTQFGKPVTLSCSQTLNHNVMYWYQQKSSQAPKLLFHYYDKDFNNEADTPDNFQSRRPNTSFCFLDIRSPGLGDTAMYLCATSSLPTGLINEQFFGPGTRLTVL.

This clonotype was seen more than once but under ten times. J is TRBJ2-3 and V is TRBV7-2; possibly TRBD2 for D (6 bases). The ends were cut back, 3 bases at V and 3 bases at J, with 16 bases in the middle. Germline V gene data show CDR1 as SGHTA and CDR2 as FQGNSA. This CDR3 comprises 16 residues. The CDR3 reads CASSLVGGVGTDTQYF. The CDR3 DNA follows: TGTGCCAGCAGCTTGGTCGGCGGGGTAGGGACAGATACGCAGTATTTT.

This clonotype showed up just a few times. The chain is built from TRBV5-5 and TRBJ1-5; no definite D call. In germline, CDR1 is SGHKS, CDR2 YYEKEE (reference sequence). CDR3 length: 14 amino acids. V shed 0 bases and J shed 7 bases, with 11 bases lying between them. CDR3 protein: CASSLDPSGQPQHF. CDR3 DNA sequence: TGTGCCAGCAGCTTGGACCCTAGCGGGCAGCCCCAGCATTTT.

This clonotype was counted a few times. This chain connects TRBV7-3 to TRBJ2-3; TRBD1 agrees at 7 bases. CDR3 length: 17 amino acids. Trimming at V came to 3 bases and at J to 1 base, leaving 10 bases not matched to a gene. Germline CDR1 reads SGHTA; CDR2 reads FQGTGA. CDR3 in DNA: TGTGCCAGCAGCTTCAACCGGGTAGGACAGGGCACAGATACGCAGTATTTT. This translates into CASSFNRVGQGTDTQYF. Combining the CDR3 with reference TRBV7-3 and TRBJ2-3 gives the whole variable domain GAGVSQTPSNKVTEKGKYVELRCDPISGHTALYWYRQSLGQGPEFLIYFQGTGAADDSGLPNDRFFAVRPEGSVSTLKIQRTERGDSAVYLCASSFNRVGQGTDTQYFGPGTRLTVL.

This clonotype was seen ten or more times. The rearrangement uses TRBV5-1 and TRBJ2-6, with D hard to call. This CDR3 is 16 amino acids long. Trimming stripped 4 bases from V and 1 base from J, with 12 bases between. Germline V gene sequence: CDR1 SGHRS, CDR2 YFSETQ. This CDR3 reads CASSPTFSSGANVLTF. CDR3 DNA: TGCGCCAGCAGCCCGACGTTCTCTTCTGGGGCCAACGTCCTGACTTTC.